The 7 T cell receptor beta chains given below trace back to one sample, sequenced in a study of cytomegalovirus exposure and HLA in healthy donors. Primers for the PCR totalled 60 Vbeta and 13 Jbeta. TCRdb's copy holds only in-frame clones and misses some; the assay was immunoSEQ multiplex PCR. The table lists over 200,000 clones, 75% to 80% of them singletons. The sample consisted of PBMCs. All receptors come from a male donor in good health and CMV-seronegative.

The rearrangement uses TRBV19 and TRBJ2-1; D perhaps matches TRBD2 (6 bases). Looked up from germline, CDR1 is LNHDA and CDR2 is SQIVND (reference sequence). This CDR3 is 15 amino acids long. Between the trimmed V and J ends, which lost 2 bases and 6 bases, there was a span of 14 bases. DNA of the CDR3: TGTGCCAGTAGTATATTCGGGGGAGGCCGCAATGAGCAGTTCTTC. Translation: CASSIFGGGRNEQFF.

This CDR3 reads CASSSLDSAEAFF. As DNA, the CDR3 is TGTGCCAGCAGTTCCCTCGACTCGGCTGAAGCTTTCTTT. This chain links TRBV25-1 with TRBJ1-1; D is uncertain. Trimming pared 5 bases from V and 6 bases from J, leaving 13 bases between. Germline lookup yields CDR1 MGHDK and CDR2 SYGVNS. The CDR3 contains 13 residues.

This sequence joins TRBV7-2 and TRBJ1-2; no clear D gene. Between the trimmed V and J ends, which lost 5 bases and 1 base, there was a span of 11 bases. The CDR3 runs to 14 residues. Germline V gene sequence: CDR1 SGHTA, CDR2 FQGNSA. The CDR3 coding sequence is TGTGCCAGCAGCCCCGCGCGGCTTAACTATGGCTACACCTTC. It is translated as CASSPARLNYGYTF.

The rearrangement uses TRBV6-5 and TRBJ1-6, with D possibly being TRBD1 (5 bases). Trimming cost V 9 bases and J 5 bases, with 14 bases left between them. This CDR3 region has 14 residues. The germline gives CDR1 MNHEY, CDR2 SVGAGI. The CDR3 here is CASTKGNDNSPLHF. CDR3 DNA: TGTGCCAGTACCAAGGGGAACGATAATTCACCCCTCCACTTT.

CDR3 sequence (DNA): TGTGCCAGCAGCTCCCACACCCCAACTAATGAAAAACTGTTTTTT. Translating gives CASSSHTPTNEKLFF. The genes are TRBV7-9 and TRBJ1-4; D is unclear. This CDR3 has 15 residues. V lost 4 bases and J 0 bases, leaving 9 bases between the germline ends. CDR1 and CDR2 from the germline V gene are SEHNR and FQNEAQ (reference sequence).

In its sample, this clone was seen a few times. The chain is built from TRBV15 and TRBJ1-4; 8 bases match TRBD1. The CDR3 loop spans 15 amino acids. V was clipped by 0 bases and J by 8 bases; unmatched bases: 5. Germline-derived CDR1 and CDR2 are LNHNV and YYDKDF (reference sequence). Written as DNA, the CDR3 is TGTGCCACCAGCAGAGATCAGGGGGCCGTGGAAAAACTGTTTTTT. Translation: CATSRDQGAVEKLFF.

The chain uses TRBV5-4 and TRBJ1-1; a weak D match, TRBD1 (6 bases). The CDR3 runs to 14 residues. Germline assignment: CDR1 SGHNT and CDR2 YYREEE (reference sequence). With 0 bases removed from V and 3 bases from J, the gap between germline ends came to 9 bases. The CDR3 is CASSLARGYTEAFF. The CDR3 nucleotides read TGTGCCAGCAGCTTGGCCAGGGGCTACACTGAAGCTTTCTTT.